This T cell receptor (beta chain) is from a study of blood T cell repertoires in COVID-19. Background on the study: The United States, Italy and Spain supplied acute and convalescent COVID-19 samples. PBMCs, B-cell-depleted T cells, or T cells provided the cDNA or gDNA that made up the material.

In the original workflow: Amplification with reference gene primers provided the estimates of nucleated cell counts. Sequencing was performed with immunoSEQ multiplex PCR; in TCRdb, only in-frame clones are kept and a portion is missing. The V and J calls and the clone size are those of that table, but D and trimming were determined from the DNA. The sample has around 280,000 clones, 86% seen once. V dropped 2 bases and J dropped 2 bases, with 10 bases sitting between them. The CDR3 consists of 15 residues. Germline values: CDR1 LGHNA, CDR2 YSLEER. J is TRBJ1-5 and V is TRBV4-3; a possible D gene is TRBD1 (5 bases). Sample: peripheral blood. The origin of this receptor is a young woman who had recovered from COVID-19. CDR3: CASSQSREGNQPQHF. CDR3 nucleotides: TGCGCCAGCAGCCAATCCAGGGAGGGCAATCAGCCCCAGCATTTT.